This T cell receptor (beta chain) came from a study of cytomegalovirus exposure and HLA in healthy donors. Study details: As an earlier analysis found, 150 million to 200 million T cells yielded fewer than 130 million unique TCR beta sequences. Study-wide results and caveats: Cytomegalovirus status was reportedly diagnosed by the classifier with high sensitivity and specificity. A later analysis found TCR association rates differed by HLA locus, highest for DRB1 and lowest for HLA-C. Analyzed later, most CMV-associated TCR beta chains appeared HLA-restricted.

This PCR relied on a set of 60 Vbeta primers and 13 Jbeta primers. Produced via immunoSEQ multiplex PCR; TCRdb's table is partial and in-frame only. The repertoire consists of 140,000 to 150,000 clones, with 60% to 80% occurring once and the leading ten covering 3.5% to 5%. Details on this clone: The antigen remains undetermined.

The origin of this receptor is a male donor in good health and CMV-seronegative. Sequenced: PBMCs.

The CDR3 region has the DNA TGTGCCAGCAGCCCCGGGACAGTACTAGCCAAAAACATTCAGTACTTC. As protein: CASSPGTVLAKNIQYF. J is TRBJ2-4 and V is TRBV11-1; 7 nucleotides line up with TRBD1. Germline V gene data show CDR1 as SGHAT and CDR2 as FQDESV (reference sequence). V shed 5 bases, J shed 0 bases, and the junction held 7 bases outside the gene matches. The CDR3 contains 16 residues.